Listed here are 18 T cell receptor beta chains from one sample, sequenced in a study of long-term antiretroviral therapy in people with HIV (dated 2022 in TCRdb). Sequencing of the TRB variable region was done with the immunoSEQ hsTCRB v3.0 assay at survey level resolution. This is the immuneACCESS table as TCRdb keeps it, with only in-frame sequences that have V and J called. A part of the clones is gone; compared with another copy, unresolved V genes explain less than half, and the rest is unexplained. A total of roughly 21,000 clones appear in this sample, under 90% of them only once. Roughly 12% of the sample belongs to the ten largest clones. The input for sequencing was unsorted PBMCs, taken 0.1 years before starting antiretroviral therapy. The receptors come from a man aged 35 to 55 with HIV.

Remarks on this clone: Given the absence of the conserved phenylalanine or tryptophan at the CDR3 end, a read error is likely. Because the CDR3's place on the DNA is in doubt, the DNA is left out and the CDR3 is given as listed by TCRdb. The gene calls are TRBV30 and TRBJ2-3; TRBD1, the table's D call, lacks a check against the DNA. The CDR3 is 9 amino acids long, termini counted. Looked up from germline, CDR1 is GTSNPN and CDR2 is SVGIG (reference sequence). Here the CDR3 reads CASPRDTRL.

V and J are TRBV4-1 and TRBJ2-3, with 10 bases aligning to TRBD1. Per germline, CDR1 MGHRA and CDR2 YSYEKL. There are 14 residues in the CDR3. The ends lost 6 bases at V and 5 bases at J; junction bases unmatched: 5. The CDR3 DNA sequence: TGCGCCAGCAGGGACAGGGGGAATCAAGATACGCAGTATTTT. As protein: CASRDRGNQDTQYF.

DNA of the CDR3: TGTGCCAGCAGTTGGGACGGAGGAGGCAATGAGCAGTTCTTC. This codes for CASSWDGGGNEQFF. This rearrangement joins TRBV27 to TRBJ2-1; D might be TRBD1 or TRBD2, each matching 5 bases. Deletions cut 4 bases from V and 6 bases from J, with 13 bases between. This CDR3 has 14 residues. Germline CDR1 reads MNHEY; CDR2 reads SMNVEV (reference sequence).

The rearrangement uses TRBV6-4 and TRBJ2-1; D may correspond to TRBD1 or TRBD2 (5 bases each). V gave up 2 bases and J gave up 2 bases, with 10 bases separating them. Germline V CDR1 and CDR2: MRHNA, SNTAGT. CDR3 length: 15 amino acids. The DNA of the CDR3 is TGTGCCAGCAGTGACGGGGACGGTGCCTACAATGAGCAGTTCTTC. This encodes CASSDGDGAYNEQFF.

This clone was recorded once. The V and J genes are TRBV5-1 and TRBJ2-7; 10 positions match TRBD1. Germline CDR1 reads SGHRS; CDR2 reads YFSETQ. The CDR3 is 22 amino acids. V trimming: 4 bases; J trimming: 0 bases; junction bases outside the gene matches: 25. CDR3 nucleotide sequence: TGCGCCAGCAGCAGAGTGACAGGGGGCCCCTCCCGTTCTCTTTTTAGCTCCTACGAGCAGTACTTC. It specifies CASSRVTGGPSRSLFSSYEQYF.

This clone has only one observation. The rearrangement links TRBV7-2 to TRBJ1-1, with 8 bases identical to TRBD1. The CDR3 has 16 residues. The ends lost 4 bases at V and 0 bases at J; junction bases unmatched: 7. Germline CDR1 and CDR2: SGHTA and FQGNSA. In DNA, the CDR3 is TGTGCCAGCAGCTACACCGGGACAGGAGTGAACACTGAAGCTTTCTTT. It is translated as CASSYTGTGVNTEAFF.

The chain couples TRBV29-1 to TRBJ2-6, with a tentative D call TRBD1 (5 bases). CDR1 and CDR2 from the germline V gene are SQVTM and ANQGSEA. The CDR3 runs 16 residues. Between the trimmed V and J ends, which lost 6 bases and 0 bases, there was a span of 15 bases. The CDR3, as DNA: TGCAGCGTCGAGACAGACGTGGGCTCTGGGGCCAACGTCCTGACTTTC. Protein product: CSVETDVGSGANVLTF.

The chain has TRBV2 and TRBJ2-3; 10 nucleotides line up with TRBD2. V lost 7 bases to trimming and J lost 4 bases; unmatched junction nucleotides: 8. The CDR3 covers 15 residues. CDR1 SNHLY and CDR2 FYNNEI come from the germline V gene. This CDR3 is CASTASGSGPDTQYF. DNA of the CDR3: TGTGCCAGCACCGCTAGCGGGAGCGGCCCAGATACGCAGTATTTT.

The chain recombines TRBV4-1 with TRBJ1-5; tentatively, D is TRBD1 (6 bases). The germline V gene has CDR1 MGHRA and CDR2 YSYEKL. CDR3 size: 16 residues. Trimming removed 2 bases from V and 4 bases from J, with 15 bases in between. The CDR3 nucleotides read TGCGCCAGCAGCCAAATAAGGGGGGGTACGAATCAGCCCCAGCATTTT. It translates to CASSQIRGGTNQPQHF.

V gene TRBV6-5 combines with J gene TRBJ1-4; TRBD1 matches 8 bases. This CDR3 comprises 14 residues. CDR1 and CDR2 from the germline V gene are MNHEY and SVGAGI. Unmatched junction bases numbered 8, after V lost 7 bases and J lost 7 bases. CDR3 amino acids: CASKGGTGGEKLFF. CDR3 coding DNA: TGTGCCAGCAAAGGAGGGACAGGAGGTGAAAAACTGTTTTTT.

This clone was observed a handful of times. J is TRBJ2-7 and V is TRBV19, with unresolved D. Trimming cost V 5 bases and J 3 bases, with 17 bases left between them. Per germline, CDR1 LNHDA and CDR2 SQIVND (reference sequence). The length of the CDR3 is 15 residues. The chain's CDR3 is CASSPSSRHYYEQYF. CDR3 in DNA: TGTGCCAGTAGTCCCTCCTCTAGACACTACTACGAGCAGTACTTC.

The rearrangement links TRBV4-2 to TRBJ1-5; D not resolved. This CDR3 comprises 15 residues. The germline CDR1 and CDR2 sequences are LGHNA and YNFKEQ. The ends were cut back, 0 bases at V and 3 bases at J, with 9 bases in the middle. In nucleotides, the CDR3 is TGTGCCAGCAGCCAAGATGACGGCCCCAATCAGCCCCAGCATTTT. Translated: CASSQDDGPNQPQHF.

This chain joins TRBV9 and TRBJ1-4; D gene uncertain. Germline V lookup: CDR1 SGDLS, CDR2 YYNGEE. Trimming left V 4 bases short and J 2 bases short, with 6 bases between. The CDR3 loop spans 13 amino acids. The CDR3 loop is CASSRPTNEKLFF. Written as DNA, the CDR3 is TGTGCCAGCAGCAGACCGACTAATGAAAAACTGTTTTTT.

The rearrangement uses TRBV5-1 and TRBJ1-1, with a possible D match to TRBD1 (5 bases). CDR1 and CDR2 (germline): SGHRS, YFSETQ. Trimming removed 0 bases at V and 1 base at J, with 7 bases between. This CDR3 spans 14 amino acids. The CDR3 region is CASSLGGSNTEAFF. CDR3 nucleotide sequence: TGCGCCAGCAGCTTGGGGGGGTCGAACACTGAAGCTTTCTTT. Combining the CDR3 with reference TRBV5-1 and TRBJ1-1 gives the whole variable domain KAGVTQTPRYLIKTRGQQVTLSCSPISGHRSVSWYQQTPGQGLQFLFEYFSETQRNKGNFPGRFSGRQFSNSRSEMNVSTLELGDSALYLCASSLGGSNTEAFFGQGTRLTVV.

The rearrangement joins TRBV18 to TRBJ2-7, with D possibly being TRBD1 (6 bases). The germline V gene has CDR1 KGHSH and CDR2 LQKENI. This CDR3 has 13 amino acids. V dropped 3 bases and J dropped 4 bases, with 10 bases sitting between them. As DNA, the CDR3 is TGTGCCAGCTCACCCCAGGGGCTGTACGAGCAGTACTTC. It specifies CASSPQGLYEQYF.

The rearrangement links TRBV4-3 to TRBJ1-1; 8 nucleotides line up with TRBD1. Germline-derived CDR1 and CDR2 are LGHNA and YSLEER. The CDR3 runs to 13 residues. V lost 4 bases and J lost 7; bases outside the gene matches: 5. CDR3 bases: TGCGCCAGCAGCCCTGACAGGGGCGATGAAGCTTTCTTT. As protein: CASSPDRGDEAFF.

The chain combines TRBV27 with TRBJ2-1; D is perhaps TRBD2 (6 bases). The V gene's germline CDR1 is MNHEY and CDR2 SMNVEV (reference sequence). The V end was cut by 5 bases, the J end by 7 bases, with 21 bases between. The CDR3 sequence is 16 residues long. CDR3 residues: CASSPIRAGIRNEQFF. CDR3 coding DNA: TGTGCCAGCAGTCCCATTCGAGCGGGCATAAGAAATGAGCAGTTCTTC.

The chain uses TRBV7-9 and TRBJ2-7; D ambiguous. V lost 2 bases, J lost 6 bases, and 8 bases lay in between. Looked up from germline, CDR1 is SEHNR and CDR2 is FQNEAQ (reference sequence). This CDR3 is 12 amino acids long. The CDR3 protein is CASSLYLLEQYF. CDR3 DNA: TGTGCCAGCAGCTTATATCTGCTCGAGCAGTACTTC.